This T cell receptor beta chain was obtained from a study of T-cell reconstitution after alpha-beta-depleted transplantation in children. Whole-study findings and limits: At day 60, the high TCRbeta diversity found in some patients originated from recipient T cells and thymic progenitors that had survived. The study reportedly traced alpha-beta T cells about two months after transplant to several hundred expanded graft clones. Most T-cell counts and diversity one year after the transplant came from T cells that were newly produced.

The CDR3 has 16 amino acids. Trimming took off 0 bases at V and 1 base at J, with 9 bases between the two ends. Germline assignment: CDR1 MGHRA and CDR2 YSYEKL. Unique molecular identifiers were incorporated during preparation of the TCRbeta library. TCRdb called the PCR reads again in MiXCR, with one record for every CDR3 protein. The table includes hundreds of thousands of distinct CDR3 sequences, roughly 24% detected once. On this clonotype: Its antigen is unknown.

The sequencing here drew on PBMCs, mostly from graft donor cells, taken 360 days after TCRalphabeta/CD19-depleted stem cell transplant. This TCR derives from a boy under two years old who had a stem cell transplant for acute myeloid leukemia, so the T cells may come from the graft donor. V gene TRBV4-1 combines with J gene TRBJ2-2, with TRBD2 as a possible D gene (5 bases). In DNA, the CDR3 is TGCGCCAGCAGCCAAGAATCTAGCAAGAACACCGGGGAGCTGTTTTTT. It yields the protein CASSQESSKNTGELFF.